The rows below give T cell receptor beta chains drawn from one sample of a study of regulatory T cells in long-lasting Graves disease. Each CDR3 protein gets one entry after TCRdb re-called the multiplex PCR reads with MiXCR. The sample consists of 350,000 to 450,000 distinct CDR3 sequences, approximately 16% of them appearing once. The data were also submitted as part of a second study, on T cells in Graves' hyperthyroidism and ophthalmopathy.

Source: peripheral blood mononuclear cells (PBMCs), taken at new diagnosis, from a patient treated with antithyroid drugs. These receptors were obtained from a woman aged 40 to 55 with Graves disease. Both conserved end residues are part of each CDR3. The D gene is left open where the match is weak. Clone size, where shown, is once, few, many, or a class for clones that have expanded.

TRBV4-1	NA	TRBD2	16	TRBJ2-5	CASSQDPGRVGETQYF	TGCGCCAGCAGCCAAGATCCGGGGAGGGTCGGGGAGACCCAGTACTTC
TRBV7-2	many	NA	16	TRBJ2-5	CASSLVLGQPQETQYF	TGTGCCAGCAGCTTAGTACTCGGGCAGCCCCAAGAGACCCAGTACTTC
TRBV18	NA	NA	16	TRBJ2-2	CATSPVTHSNTGELFF	TGTGCCACCTCACCTGTCACCCATTCGAACACCGGGGAGCTGTTTTTT
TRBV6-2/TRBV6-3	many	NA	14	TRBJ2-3	CASIRSSGTDTQYF	TGTGCCAGCATCCGAAGTAGCGGCACAGATACGCAGTATTTT
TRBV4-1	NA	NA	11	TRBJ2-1	CASSLRFEQFF	TGCGCCAGCAGCCTAAGATTTGAGCAGTTCTTC
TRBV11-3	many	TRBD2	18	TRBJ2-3	CASSLSPLAGGLTDTQYF	TGTGCCAGCAGCTTAAGCCCGCTAGCGGGAGGTCTGACAGATACGCAGTATTTT
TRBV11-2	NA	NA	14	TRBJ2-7	CASSLDSMGREQCF	TGTGCCAGCAGCTTAGATAGTATGGGTCGCGAGCAGTGCTTC
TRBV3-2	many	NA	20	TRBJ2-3	CASSQDRRLAGILCTDTQYF	TGTGCCAGCAGCCAAGATCGGAGACTAGCGGGCATTCTTTGCACAGATACGCAGTATTTT
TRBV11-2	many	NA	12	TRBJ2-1	CASRQSGVEQFF	TGTGCCAGCAGACAAAGTGGGGTGGAGCAGTTCTTC
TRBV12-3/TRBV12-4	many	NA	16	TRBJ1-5	CASSFSLVGVGQPQHF	TGTGCCAGCAGTTTTAGCTTGGTGGGGGTAGGTCAGCCCCAGCATTTT
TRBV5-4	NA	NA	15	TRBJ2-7	CASSLGQGIPYEQYF	TGTGCCAGCAGCTTGGGGCAGGGGATACCCTACGAGCAGTACTTC
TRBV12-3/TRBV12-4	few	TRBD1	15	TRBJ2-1	CASSPPPGQGFEQFF	TGTGCCAGCAGCCCACCTCCGGGACAGGGTTTTGAGCAGTTCTTC
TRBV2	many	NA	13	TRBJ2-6	CASTLEGANVLTF	TGTGCCAGCACCCTAGAGGGGGCCAACGTCCTGACTTTC
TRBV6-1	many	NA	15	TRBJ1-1	CASSPRQDLNTEAFF	TGTGCCAGCAGCCCCAGACAGGACCTGAACACTGAAGCTTTCTTT
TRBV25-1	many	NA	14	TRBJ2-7	CASSETRWGVEQYF	TGTGCCAGCAGTGAAACCCGATGGGGGGTCGAGCAGTACTTC